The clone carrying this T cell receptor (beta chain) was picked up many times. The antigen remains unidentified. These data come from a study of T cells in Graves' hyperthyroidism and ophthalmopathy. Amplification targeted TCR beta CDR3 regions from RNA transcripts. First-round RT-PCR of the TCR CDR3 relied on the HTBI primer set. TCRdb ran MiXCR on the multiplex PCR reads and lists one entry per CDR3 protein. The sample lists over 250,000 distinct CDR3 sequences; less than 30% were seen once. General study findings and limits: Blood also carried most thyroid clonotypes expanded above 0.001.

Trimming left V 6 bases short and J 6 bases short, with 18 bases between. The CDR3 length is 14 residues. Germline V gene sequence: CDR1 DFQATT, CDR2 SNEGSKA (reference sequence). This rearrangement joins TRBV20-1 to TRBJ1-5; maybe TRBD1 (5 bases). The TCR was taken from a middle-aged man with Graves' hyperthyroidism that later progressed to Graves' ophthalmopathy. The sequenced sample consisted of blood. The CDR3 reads CSAQGQGDLQPQHF. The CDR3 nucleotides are TGCAGTGCACAAGGTCAGGGAGACCTTCAGCCCCAGCATTTT.